Sequencing of this T cell receptor beta chain was carried out in a study of cytomegalovirus exposure and HLA in healthy donors. As concerns this clone: Its antigen is currently unknown.

Findings of the study overall: There were fewer than 200 TCR beta chains listed as cytomegalovirus-associated.

It was healthy bone marrow donors who served as donors. With 60 Vbeta and 13 Jbeta primers, the PCR was carried out. Assay used: immunoSEQ multiplex PCR; TCRdb lists only in-frame clones, some missing. Of about 200,000 clones in the sample, 86% were seen once. V dropped 10 bases and J dropped 4; count of bases not matched to a gene: 9. Germline lookup yields CDR1 MNHEY and CDR2 SVGAGI. The CDR3 runs to 13 residues. The rearrangement uses TRBV6-5 and TRBJ1-2, with 7 bases that match TRBD1. The sample was PBMCs. This sequence was found in a woman in her 30s in good health and CMV-seronegative. The chain's CDR3 is CATKRGLFYGYTF. CDR3 nucleotide sequence: TGTGCCACCAAGAGGGGGCTTTTCTATGGCTACACCTTC.